This T cell receptor beta chain was observed in a study of blood T cell repertoires in COVID-19. The CDR3 length is 14 residues. Germline V gene sequence: CDR1 SNHLY, CDR2 FYNNEI. V lost 5 bases to trimming and J lost 1 base, with 11 bases between them. Clones were sequenced by immunoSEQ multiplex PCR, and TCRdb holds only the in-frame ones, with some missing. The sample holds around 300,000 clones, roughly 90% seen once. This clone came up a few times. The source is a man aged 18 to 29 with active or convalescent COVID-19. The chain is built from TRBV2 and TRBJ1-1; no reliable D call. Sequencing input: peripheral blood. The CDR3 reads CASSLQRGNTEAFF. The CDR3 nucleotides read TGTGCCAGCAGTCTACAACGGGGGAACACTGAAGCTTTCTTT.